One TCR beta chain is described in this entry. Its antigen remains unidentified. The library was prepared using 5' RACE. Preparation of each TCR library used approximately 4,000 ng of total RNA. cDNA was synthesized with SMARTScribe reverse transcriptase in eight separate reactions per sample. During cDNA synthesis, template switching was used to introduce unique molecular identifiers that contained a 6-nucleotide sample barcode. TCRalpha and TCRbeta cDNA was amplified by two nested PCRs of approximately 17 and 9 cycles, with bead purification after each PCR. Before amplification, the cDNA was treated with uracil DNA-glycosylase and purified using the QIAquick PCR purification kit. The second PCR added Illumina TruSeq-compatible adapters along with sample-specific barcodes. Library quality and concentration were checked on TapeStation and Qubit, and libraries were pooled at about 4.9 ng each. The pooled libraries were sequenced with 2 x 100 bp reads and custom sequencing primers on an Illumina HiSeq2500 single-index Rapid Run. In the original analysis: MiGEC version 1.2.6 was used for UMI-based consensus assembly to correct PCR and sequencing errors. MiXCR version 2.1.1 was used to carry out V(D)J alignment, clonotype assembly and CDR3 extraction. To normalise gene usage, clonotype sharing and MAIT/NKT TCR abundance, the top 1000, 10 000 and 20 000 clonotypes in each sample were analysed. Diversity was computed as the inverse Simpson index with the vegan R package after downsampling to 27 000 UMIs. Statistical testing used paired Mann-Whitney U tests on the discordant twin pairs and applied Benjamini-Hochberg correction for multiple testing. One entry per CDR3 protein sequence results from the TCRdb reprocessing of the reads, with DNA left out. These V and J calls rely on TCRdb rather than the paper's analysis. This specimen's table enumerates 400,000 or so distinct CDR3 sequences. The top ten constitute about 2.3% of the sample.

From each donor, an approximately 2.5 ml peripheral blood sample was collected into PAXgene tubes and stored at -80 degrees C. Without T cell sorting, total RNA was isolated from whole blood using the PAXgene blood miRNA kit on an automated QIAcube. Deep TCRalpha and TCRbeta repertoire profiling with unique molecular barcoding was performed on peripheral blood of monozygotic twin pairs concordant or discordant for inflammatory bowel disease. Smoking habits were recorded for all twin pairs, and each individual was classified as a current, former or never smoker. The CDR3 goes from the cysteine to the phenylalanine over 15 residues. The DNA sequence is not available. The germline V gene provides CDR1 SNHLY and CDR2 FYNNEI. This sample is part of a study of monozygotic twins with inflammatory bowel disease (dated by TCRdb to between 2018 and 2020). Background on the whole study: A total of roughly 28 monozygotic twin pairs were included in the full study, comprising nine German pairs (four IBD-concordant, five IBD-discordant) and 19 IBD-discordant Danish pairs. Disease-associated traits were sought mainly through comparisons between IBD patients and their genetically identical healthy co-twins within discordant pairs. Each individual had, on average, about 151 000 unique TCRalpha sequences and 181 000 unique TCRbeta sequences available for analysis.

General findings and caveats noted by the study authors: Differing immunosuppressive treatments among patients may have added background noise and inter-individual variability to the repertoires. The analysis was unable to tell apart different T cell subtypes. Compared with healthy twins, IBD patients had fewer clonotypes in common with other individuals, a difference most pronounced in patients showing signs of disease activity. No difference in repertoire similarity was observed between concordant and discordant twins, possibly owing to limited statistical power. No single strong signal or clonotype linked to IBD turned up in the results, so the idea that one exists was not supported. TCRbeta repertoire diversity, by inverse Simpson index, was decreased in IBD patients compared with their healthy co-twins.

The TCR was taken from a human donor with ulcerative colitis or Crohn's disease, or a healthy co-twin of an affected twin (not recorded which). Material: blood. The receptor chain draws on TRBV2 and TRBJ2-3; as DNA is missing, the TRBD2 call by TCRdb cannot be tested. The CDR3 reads CASSLQRGDTDTQYF.